The count of the clone carrying this T cell receptor (beta chain) is one. The target antigen is unknown. The sample originates from a study of cytomegalovirus exposure and HLA in healthy donors. Study overall: A subsequent analysis reported that the 120 or so validation repertoires were produced on the same platform that had also been used for the roughly 670 first-cohort repertoires. Whole-study results and caveats: Confirmation was obtained in vitro that a few CMV-associated chains are specific for CMV antigens.

Clones were read by immunoSEQ multiplex PCR, and TCRdb kept only the in-frame ones, dropping some. The sample shows 75,000 to 90,000 clones, about 96% of them seen only once. The sequence was collected from a young man in good health and CMV-seropositive. The sequenced sample consisted of PBMCs.

CDR3 amino acids: CASSSTRVTGGNGYTF. In DNA, the CDR3 is TGTGCCAGCAGTTCTACCCGGGTGACAGGGGGTAACGGCTACACCTTC. The rearrangement uses TRBV2 and TRBJ1-2; the match to TRBD1 covers 9 bases. Germline V gene sequence: CDR1 SNHLY, CDR2 FYNNEI. This CDR3 is built from 16 residues. The trim removed 5 bases at V and 8 bases at J, leaving 15 bases unmatched.